This note documents a single TCR beta chain sequence. Its antigen is as yet unknown. These data are taken from a study of T cell responses to AZD1222 COVID-19 vaccine. Regarding the study as a whole: Repertoire sampling occurred only after the peak T cell response. Seropositive AZD1222 recipients at baseline numbered only five or six. Clonal diversity may have been underestimated in mostly white British donors.

Trimming stripped 5 bases from V and 0 bases from J, with 15 bases between. Germline CDR1 SGHTA, CDR2 FQGNSA. The CDR3 runs 16 residues. Sequencing used immunoSEQ multiplex PCR; TCRdb keeps in-frame clones, though not all of them. Among roughly 150,000 clones, about 85% were seen once, and the ten largest hold approximately 7.2%. V usage is TRBV7-2 and J usage is TRBJ2-3; D remains ambiguous. This specimen was peripheral blood, taken after recovery from COVID-19. This sequence originates from an adult who had recovered from COVID-19. The CDR3 here is CASSATLSASTDTQYF. The CDR3 nucleotides read TGTGCCAGCAGCGCAACTCTATCTGCTAGCACAGATACGCAGTATTTT.